Given below is one TCR beta chain in context. Using immunoSEQ multiplex PCR, the repertoire was profiled, and TCRdb retains in-frame clones only, with some absent. This sample carries about 94,000 clones, roughly 96% of them seen once, and the ten largest clones take about 0.21%. This specimen belongs to a study of technical replicates of blood from several donors. This CDR3 contains 15 residues. V gave up 4 bases and J gave up 1 base; unmatched junction bases: 2. Germline V lookup: CDR1 MNHEY, CDR2 SVGAGI. The gene calls are TRBV6-5 and TRBJ2-3, with 10 nucleotides matching TRBD1. The sample comprised T cells isolated from PBMCs. The TCR comes from a human donor in good health. The CDR3 coding sequence is TGTGCCAGCAGTTCCGGGACAGGGGGCACAGATACGCAGTATTTT. Protein sequence: CASSSGTGGTDTQYF.